The clone carrying this T cell receptor (beta chain) was counted a single time. Its antigen is not identified. Frozen PBMC stocks contributed 2 to 2.5 micrograms of genomic DNA to the TCR beta libraries. The data derive from a study of cytotoxic CD8 clonotypes in ibrutinib-treated CLL. Looking at the study overall: Results showed about 24 partial and 2 complete responses; following median around 73 months, roughly 14 remained remitted, roughly 12 advanced. Averaging across samples gave approximately 270,000 productive templates and tens of thousands of productive rearrangements.

The V and J ends lost 5 bases and 7 bases respectively, with 16 bases between them. Germline CDR1 SGHDT, CDR2 YYEEEE. The CDR3 is made up of 14 amino acids. The assay was immunoSEQ multiplex PCR, and TCRdb's table has in-frame clones only and misses some. The sample shows more than 140,000 clones, roughly 80% of them seen only once. General study points: On treatment, the uncommon public clonotypes contracted or remained stable.

The chain is built from TRBV5-6 and TRBJ2-1; a possible D gene is TRBD2 (6 bases). This specimen was PBMCs, taken after 12 months of ibrutinib treatment. The clonotype originates from a human donor with chronic lymphocytic leukemia. The CDR3 DNA follows: TGTGCCAGCAGGCGGGGTGAACTACAGAATGAGCAGTTCTTC. This translates into CASRRGELQNEQFF.